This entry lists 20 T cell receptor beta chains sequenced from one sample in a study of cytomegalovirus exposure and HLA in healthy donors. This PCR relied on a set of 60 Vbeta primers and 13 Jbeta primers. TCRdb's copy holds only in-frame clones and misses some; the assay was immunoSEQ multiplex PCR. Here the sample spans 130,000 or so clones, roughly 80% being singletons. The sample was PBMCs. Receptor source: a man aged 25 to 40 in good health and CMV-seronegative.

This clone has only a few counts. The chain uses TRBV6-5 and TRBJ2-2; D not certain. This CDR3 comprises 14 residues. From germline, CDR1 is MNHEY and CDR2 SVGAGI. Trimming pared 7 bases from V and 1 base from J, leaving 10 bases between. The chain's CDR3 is CASIPRGNTGELFF. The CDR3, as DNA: TGTGCCAGCATCCCGAGAGGGAACACCGGGGAGCTGTTTTTT.

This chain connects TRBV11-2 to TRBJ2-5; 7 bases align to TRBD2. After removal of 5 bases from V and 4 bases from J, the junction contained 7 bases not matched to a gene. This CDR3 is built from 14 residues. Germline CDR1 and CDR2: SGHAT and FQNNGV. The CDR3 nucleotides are TGTGCCAGCAGCCCGCAGCGGGGCGTAGAGACCCAGTACTTC. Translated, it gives CASSPQRGVETQYF. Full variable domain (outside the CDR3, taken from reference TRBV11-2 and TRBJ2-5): EAGVAQSPRYKIIEKRQSVAFWCNPISGHATLYWYQQILGQGPKLLIQFQNNGVVDDSQLPKDRFSAERLKGVDSTLKIQPAKLEDSAVYLCASSPQRGVETQYFGPGTRLLVL.

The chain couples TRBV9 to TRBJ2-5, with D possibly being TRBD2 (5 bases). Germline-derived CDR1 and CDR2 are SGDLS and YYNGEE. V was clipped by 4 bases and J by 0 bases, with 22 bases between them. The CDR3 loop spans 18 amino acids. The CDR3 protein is CASSPQGSLLGDQETQYF. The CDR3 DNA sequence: TGTGCCAGCAGCCCCCAAGGGAGCCTCCTGGGAGACCAAGAGACCCAGTACTTC.

DNA of the CDR3: TGTGCCAGTGAAGACGACATGAACACTGAAGCTTTCTTT. Its translation is CASEDDMNTEAFF. The chain links TRBV7-2 to TRBJ1-1; no definite D call. Germline V gene lookup returns CDR1 SGHTA and CDR2 FQGNSA. Trimming left V 9 bases short and J 0 bases short, with 11 bases between. This CDR3 comprises 13 residues.

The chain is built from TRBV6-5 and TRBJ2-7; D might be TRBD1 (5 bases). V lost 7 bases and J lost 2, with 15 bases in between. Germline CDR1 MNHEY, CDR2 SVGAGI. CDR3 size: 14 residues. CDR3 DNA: TGTGCCAGCATGGTAGGGCAGGGTGCCTACGAGCAGTACTTC. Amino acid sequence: CASMVGQGAYEQYF.

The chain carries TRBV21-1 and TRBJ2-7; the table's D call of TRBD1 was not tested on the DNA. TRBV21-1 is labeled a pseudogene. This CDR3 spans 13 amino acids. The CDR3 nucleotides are TGTGCCAGTATTATGGCCGCCCCTTACGAGCAGTACTTC. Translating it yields CASIMAAPYEQYF.

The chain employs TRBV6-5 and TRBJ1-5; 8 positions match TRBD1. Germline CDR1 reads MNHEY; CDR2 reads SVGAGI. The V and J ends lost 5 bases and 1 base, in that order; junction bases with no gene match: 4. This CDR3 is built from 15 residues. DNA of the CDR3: TGTGCCAGCAGTCGACAGGGGATAAGCAATCAGCCCCAGCATTTT. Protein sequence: CASSRQGISNQPQHF.

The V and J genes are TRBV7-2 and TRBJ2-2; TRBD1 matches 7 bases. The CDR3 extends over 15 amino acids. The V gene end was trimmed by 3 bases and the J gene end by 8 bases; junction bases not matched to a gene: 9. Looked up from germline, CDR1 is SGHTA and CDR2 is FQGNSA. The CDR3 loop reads CASSFDRVVTGELFF. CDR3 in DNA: TGTGCCAGCAGCTTCGACAGGGTAGTAACTGGGGAGCTGTTTTTT.

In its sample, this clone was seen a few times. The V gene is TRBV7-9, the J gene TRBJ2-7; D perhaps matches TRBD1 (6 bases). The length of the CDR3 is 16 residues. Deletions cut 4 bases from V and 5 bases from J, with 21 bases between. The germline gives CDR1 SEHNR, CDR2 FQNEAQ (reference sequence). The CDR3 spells CASSSLVGGGNNEQYF. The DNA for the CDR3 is TGTGCCAGCAGCTCCCTGGTGGGTGGGGGCAACAACGAGCAGTACTTC.

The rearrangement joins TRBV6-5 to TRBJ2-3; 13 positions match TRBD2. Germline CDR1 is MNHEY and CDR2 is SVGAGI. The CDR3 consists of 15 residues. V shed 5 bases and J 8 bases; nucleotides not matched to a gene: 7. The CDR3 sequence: CASSQTSGGPGTQYF. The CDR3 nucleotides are TGTGCCAGCAGTCAGACTAGCGGGGGGCCAGGTACGCAGTATTTT.

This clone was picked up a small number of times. The CDR3 region is CASSFIAGGPETQYF. In nucleotides, the CDR3 is TGTGCCAGCAGTTTTATAGCGGGGGGGCCAGAGACCCAGTACTTC. V is TRBV28 and J is TRBJ2-5; 11 bases fit TRBD2. The CDR3 has 15 residues. After removal of 3 bases from V and 4 bases from J, the junction contained 4 bases not matched to a gene. Germline V gives CDR1 MDHEN, CDR2 SYDVKM.

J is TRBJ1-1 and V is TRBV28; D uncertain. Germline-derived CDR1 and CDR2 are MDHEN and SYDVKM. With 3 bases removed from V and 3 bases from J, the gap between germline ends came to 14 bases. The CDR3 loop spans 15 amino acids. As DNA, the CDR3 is TGTGCCAGCAGTTTGGCCCCAAGGGAGGACACTGAAGCTTTCTTT. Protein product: CASSLAPREDTEAFF.

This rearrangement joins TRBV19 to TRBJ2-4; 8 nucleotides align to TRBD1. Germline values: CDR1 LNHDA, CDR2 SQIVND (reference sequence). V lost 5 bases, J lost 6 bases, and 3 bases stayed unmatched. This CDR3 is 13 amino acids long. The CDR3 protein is CASSDDRGNIQYF. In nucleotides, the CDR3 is TGTGCCAGTAGTGACGACAGGGGAAACATTCAGTACTTC.

CDR3 sequence (DNA): TGTGCCAGCAGCACGGACAGTAACACAGATACGCAGTATTTT. Protein sequence: CASSTDSNTDTQYF. The chain carries TRBV5-4 and TRBJ2-3, with a tentative D call TRBD1 (6 bases). The CDR3 spans 14 residues. Germline-derived CDR1 and CDR2 are SGHNT and YYREEE (reference sequence). V dropped 4 bases and J dropped 2 bases, with 11 bases sitting between them.

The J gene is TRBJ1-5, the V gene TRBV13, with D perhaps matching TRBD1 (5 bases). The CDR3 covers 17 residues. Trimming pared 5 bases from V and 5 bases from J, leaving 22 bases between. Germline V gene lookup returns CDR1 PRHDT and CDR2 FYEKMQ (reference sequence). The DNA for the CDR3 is TGTGCCAGCAGCCCCTCCGGGCAGGCGGGGGTTTATCAGCCCCAGCATTTT. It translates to CASSPSGQAGVYQPQHF.

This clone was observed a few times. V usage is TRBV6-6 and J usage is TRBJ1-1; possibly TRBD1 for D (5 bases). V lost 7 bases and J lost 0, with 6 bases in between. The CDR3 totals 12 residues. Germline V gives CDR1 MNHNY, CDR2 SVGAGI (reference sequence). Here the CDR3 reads CASMDMNTEAFF. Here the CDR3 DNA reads TGTGCCAGCATGGACATGAACACTGAAGCTTTCTTT.

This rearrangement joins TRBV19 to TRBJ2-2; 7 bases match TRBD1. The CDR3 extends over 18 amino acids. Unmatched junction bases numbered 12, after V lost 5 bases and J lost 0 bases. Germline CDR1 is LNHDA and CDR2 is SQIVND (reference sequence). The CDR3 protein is CASSAAGTALANTGELFF. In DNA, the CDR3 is TGTGCCAGTAGTGCTGCCGGGACAGCCCTTGCGAACACCGGGGAGCTGTTTTTT.

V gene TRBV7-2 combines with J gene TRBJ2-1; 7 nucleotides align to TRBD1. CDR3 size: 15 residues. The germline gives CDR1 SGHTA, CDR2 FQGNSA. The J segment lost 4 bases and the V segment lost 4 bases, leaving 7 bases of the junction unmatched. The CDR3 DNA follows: TGTGCCAGCAGCTCCGCAGGGGGAGTATACAATGAGCAGTTCTTC. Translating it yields CASSSAGGVYNEQFF.

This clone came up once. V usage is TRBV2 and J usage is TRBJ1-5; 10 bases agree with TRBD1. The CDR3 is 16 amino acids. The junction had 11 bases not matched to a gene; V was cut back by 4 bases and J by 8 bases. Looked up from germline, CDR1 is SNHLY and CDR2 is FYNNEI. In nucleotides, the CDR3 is TGTGCCAGCAGTGGGGGTGGGACAGGGGCTTGGGAGCCCCAGCATTTT. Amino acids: CASSGGGTGAWEPQHF.

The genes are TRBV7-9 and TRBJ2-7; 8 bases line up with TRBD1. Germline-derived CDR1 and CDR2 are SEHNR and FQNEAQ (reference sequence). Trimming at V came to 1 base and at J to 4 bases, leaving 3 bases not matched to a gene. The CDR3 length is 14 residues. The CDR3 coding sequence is TGTGCCAGCAGCTTAGGACAGGGGTGGTACGAGCAGTACTTC. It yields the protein CASSLGQGWYEQYF.